The following is a T cell receptor beta chain sequence with its context. The sample belongs to a study of blood T cell repertoires in COVID-19. Looking at the study overall: T cells, B-cell-depleted T cells, or PBMCs supplied cDNA or gDNA.

Clones were sequenced by immunoSEQ multiplex PCR, and TCRdb holds only the in-frame ones, with some missing. The data hold more than 150,000 clones, with 82% observed a single time. Germline lookup yields CDR1 SNHLY and CDR2 FYNNEI. The J segment lost 0 bases and the V segment lost 10 bases, leaving 6 bases of the junction unmatched. CDR3 length: 14 residues. The chain uses TRBV2 and TRBJ2-3; TRBD2 matches at 8 bases. Input material: peripheral blood. The TCR was taken from a woman aged 30 to 39 with acute or convalescent COVID-19. The CDR3 DNA sequence: TGTGCCACACAGCGGGGGCCGAGCACAGATACGCAGTATTTT. Residues: CATQRGPSTDTQYF.